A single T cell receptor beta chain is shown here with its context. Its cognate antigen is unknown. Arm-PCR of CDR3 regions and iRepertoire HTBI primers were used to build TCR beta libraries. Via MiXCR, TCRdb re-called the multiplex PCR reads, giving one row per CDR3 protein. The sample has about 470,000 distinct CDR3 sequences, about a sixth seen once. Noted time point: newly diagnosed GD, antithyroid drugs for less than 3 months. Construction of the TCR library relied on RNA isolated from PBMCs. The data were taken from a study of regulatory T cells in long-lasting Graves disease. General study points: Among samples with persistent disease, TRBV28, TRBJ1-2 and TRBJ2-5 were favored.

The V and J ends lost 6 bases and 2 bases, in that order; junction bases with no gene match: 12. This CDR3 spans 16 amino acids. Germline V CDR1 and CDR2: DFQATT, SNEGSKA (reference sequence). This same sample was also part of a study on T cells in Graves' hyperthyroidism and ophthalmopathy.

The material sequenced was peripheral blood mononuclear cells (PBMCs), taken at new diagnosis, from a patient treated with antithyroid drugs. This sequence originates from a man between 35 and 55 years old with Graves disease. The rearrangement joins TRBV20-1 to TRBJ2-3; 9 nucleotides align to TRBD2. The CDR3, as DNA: TGCAGTGCCACCTCTACTAGCGGGCCGTCCACAGATACGCAGTATTTT. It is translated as CSATSTSGPSTDTQYF.